This T cell receptor beta chain was profiled in a study of blood T cells in healthy people across ages. Study-wide results and limits: PBMCs were not sorted, which prevented a conclusive comparison of naive versus antigen-experienced cells. Versus aged donors, long-lived donors had higher diversity and more naive CD4+ cells.

This clonotype was picked up a small number of times. The antigen is undetermined. The authors drew around 11 milliliters of peripheral blood from each donor. The CDR3 sequence is 13 residues long. The V and J ends lost 5 bases and 6 bases, in that order; junction bases with no gene match: 4. The germline CDR1 and CDR2 sequences are GTSNPN and SVGIG (reference sequence). Primed by a sample-barcoded 5' primer and a J-beta primer mix, a second PCR proceeded for about 6 to 12 cycles. TCRdb recomputed calls from the 5' RACE reads with MiXCR, one row per CDR3 protein. The sample holds almost 550,000 distinct CDR3 sequences; about 25% are singletons and the top ten take around 10%. Another study also made use of these data, one on T cells of mothers and their children.

This TCR came from a boy between 5 and 17 years old in good health. V usage is TRBV30 and J usage is TRBJ2-2; 9 bases map to TRBD1. Sequencing input: blood. The CDR3 DNA reads as TGTGCCTGGTCTACAGGGGGCTCCGGGGAGCTGTTTTTT. This sequence encodes CAWSTGGSGELFF.